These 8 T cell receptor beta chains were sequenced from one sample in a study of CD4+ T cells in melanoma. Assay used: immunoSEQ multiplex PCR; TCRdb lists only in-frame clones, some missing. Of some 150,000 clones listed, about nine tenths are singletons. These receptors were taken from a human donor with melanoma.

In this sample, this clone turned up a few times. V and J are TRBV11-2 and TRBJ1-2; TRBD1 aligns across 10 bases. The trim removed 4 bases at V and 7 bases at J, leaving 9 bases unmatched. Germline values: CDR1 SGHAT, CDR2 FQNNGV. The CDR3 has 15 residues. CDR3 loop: CASSSGTGELGGYTF. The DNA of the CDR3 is TGTGCCAGCAGCTCCGGGACAGGGGAATTAGGTGGCTACACCTTC.

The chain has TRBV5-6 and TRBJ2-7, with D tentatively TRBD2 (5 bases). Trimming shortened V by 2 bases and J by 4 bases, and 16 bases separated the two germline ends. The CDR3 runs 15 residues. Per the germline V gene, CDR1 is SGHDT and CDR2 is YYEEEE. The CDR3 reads CASSFESGIRYEQYF. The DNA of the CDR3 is TGTGCCAGCAGCTTCGAATCCGGGATTCGGTACGAGCAGTACTTC.

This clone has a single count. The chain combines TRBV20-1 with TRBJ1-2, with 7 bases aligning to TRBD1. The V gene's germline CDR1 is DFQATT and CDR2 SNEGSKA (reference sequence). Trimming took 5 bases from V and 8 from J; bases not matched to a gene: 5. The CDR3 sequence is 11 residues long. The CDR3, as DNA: TGCAGTGCTCGACAGGGCAAGGGCTACACCTTC. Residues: CSARQGKGYTF.

CDR3 sequence: CASRGRADTQYF. The CDR3 DNA reads as TGTGCCAGCAGGGGGCGTGCAGATACGCAGTATTTT. The rearrangement links TRBV6-5 to TRBJ2-3; D may be TRBD1 (5 bases). The V end lost 6 bases, the J end lost 4 bases, and 8 bases lay between the germline ends. This CDR3 has 12 amino acids. Per the germline V gene, CDR1 is MNHEY and CDR2 is SVGAGI.

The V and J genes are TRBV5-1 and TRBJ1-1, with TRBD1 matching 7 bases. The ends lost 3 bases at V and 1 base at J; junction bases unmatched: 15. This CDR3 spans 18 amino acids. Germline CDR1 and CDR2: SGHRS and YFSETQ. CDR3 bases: TGCGCCAGCAGCTCGCCGCCGGTCTGGGGACAGACGAACACTGAAGCTTTCTTT. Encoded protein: CASSSPPVWGQTNTEAFF.

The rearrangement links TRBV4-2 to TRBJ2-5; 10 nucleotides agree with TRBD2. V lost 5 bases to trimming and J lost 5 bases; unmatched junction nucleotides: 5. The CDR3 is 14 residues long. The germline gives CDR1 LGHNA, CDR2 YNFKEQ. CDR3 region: CASSFSGGRETQYF. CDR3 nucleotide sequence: TGTGCCAGCAGCTTTAGCGGGGGGCGGGAGACCCAGTACTTC.

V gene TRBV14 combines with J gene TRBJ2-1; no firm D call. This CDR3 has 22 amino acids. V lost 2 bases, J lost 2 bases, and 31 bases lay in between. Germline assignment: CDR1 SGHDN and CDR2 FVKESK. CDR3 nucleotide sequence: TGTGCCAGCAGCCAATTTGTTTCCTACAACCCCAAATCAAAGAAGGCCTACAATGAGCAGTTCTTC. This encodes CASSQFVSYNPKSKKAYNEQFF.

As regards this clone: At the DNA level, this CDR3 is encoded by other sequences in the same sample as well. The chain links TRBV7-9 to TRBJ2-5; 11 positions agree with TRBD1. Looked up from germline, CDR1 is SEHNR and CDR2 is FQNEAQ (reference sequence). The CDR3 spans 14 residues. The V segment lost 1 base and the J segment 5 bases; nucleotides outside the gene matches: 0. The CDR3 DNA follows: TGTGCCAGCAGCTTAGGGACAGGGGGCGAGACCCAGTACTTC. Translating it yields CASSLGTGGETQYF.